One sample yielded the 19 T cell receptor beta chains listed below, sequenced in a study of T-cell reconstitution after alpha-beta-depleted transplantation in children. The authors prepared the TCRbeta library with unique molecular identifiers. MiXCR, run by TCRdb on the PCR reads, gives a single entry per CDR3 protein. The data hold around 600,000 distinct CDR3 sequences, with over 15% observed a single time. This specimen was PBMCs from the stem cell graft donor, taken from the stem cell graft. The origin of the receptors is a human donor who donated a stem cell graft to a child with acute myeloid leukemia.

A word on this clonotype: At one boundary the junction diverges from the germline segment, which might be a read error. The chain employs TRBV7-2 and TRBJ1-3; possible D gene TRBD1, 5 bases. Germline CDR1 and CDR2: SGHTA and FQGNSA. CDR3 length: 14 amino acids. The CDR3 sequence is CATSDQGSGNTIYF. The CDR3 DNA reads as TGTGCCACCAGCGACCAGGGCTCTGGAAACACCATATATTTT. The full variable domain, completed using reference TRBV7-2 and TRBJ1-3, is GAGVSQSPSNKVTEKGKDVELRCDPISGHTALYWYRQSLGQGLEFLIYFQGNSAPDKSGLPSDRFSAERTGGSVSTLTIQRTQQEDSAVYLCATSDQGSGNTIYFGEGSWLTVV.

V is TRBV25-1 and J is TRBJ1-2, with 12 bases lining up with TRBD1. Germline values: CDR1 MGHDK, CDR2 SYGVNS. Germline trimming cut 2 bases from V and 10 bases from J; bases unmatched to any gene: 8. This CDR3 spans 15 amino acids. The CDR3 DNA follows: TGTGCCAGCAGTGAAGTAAGGGACAGGGGGCTTGCCTACACCTTC. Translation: CASSEVRDRGLAYTF.

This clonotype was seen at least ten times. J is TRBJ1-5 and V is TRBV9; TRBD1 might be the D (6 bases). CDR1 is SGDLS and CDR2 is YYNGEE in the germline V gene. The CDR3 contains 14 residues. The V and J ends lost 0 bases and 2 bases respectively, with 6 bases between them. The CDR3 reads CASSVGQGNQPQHF. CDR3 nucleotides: TGTGCCAGCAGCGTAGGACAGGGCAATCAGCCCCAGCATTTT.

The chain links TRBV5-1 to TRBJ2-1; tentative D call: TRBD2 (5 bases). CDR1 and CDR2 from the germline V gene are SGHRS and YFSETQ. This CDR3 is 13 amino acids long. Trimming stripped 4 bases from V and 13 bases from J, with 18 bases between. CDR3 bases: TGCGCCAGCAGCCCCGATCTAGCTGGGGTTCAGTTCTTC. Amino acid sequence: CASSPDLAGVQFF.

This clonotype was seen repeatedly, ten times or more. CDR3 nucleotides: TGCAGCGTTGAAGTAGGACAGGGTCCTTACTACGAGCAGTACTTC. It is translated as CSVEVGQGPYYEQYF. The chain recombines TRBV29-1 with TRBJ2-7; 8 bases agree with TRBD1. Germline CDR1 reads SQVTM; CDR2 reads ANQGSEA. V shed 1 base and J 3 bases; nucleotides not matched to a gene: 8. CDR3 length: 15 amino acids.

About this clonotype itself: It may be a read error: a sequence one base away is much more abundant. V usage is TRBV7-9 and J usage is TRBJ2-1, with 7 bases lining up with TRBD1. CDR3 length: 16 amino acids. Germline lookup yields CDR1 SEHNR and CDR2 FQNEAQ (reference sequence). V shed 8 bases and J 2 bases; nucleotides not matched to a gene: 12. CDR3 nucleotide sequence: TGTGCCAGCCGCGGCAACCGGGACAGACCCTACAATGAGCAGTTCTTC. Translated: CASRGNRDRPYNEQFF.

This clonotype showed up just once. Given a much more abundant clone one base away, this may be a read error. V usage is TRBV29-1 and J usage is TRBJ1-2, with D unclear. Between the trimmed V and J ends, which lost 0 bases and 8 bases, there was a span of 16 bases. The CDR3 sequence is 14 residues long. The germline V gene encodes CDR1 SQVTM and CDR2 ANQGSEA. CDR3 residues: CSVEDPQARRGYTF. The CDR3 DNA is TGCAGCGTTGAAGATCCCCAGGCTAGAAGGGGCTACACCTTC.

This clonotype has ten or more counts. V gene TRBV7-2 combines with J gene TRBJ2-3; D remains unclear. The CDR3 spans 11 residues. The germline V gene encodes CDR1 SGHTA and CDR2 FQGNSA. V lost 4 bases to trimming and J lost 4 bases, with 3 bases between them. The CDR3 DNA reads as TGTGCCAGCAGCTCAGCAGATACGCAGTATTTT. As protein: CASSSADTQYF.

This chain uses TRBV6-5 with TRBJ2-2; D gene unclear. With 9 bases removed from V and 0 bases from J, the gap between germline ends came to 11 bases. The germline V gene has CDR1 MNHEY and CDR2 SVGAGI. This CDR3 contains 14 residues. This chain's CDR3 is CASIVISNTGELFF. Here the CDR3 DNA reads TGTGCCAGTATCGTTATCTCGAACACCGGGGAGCTGTTTTTT.

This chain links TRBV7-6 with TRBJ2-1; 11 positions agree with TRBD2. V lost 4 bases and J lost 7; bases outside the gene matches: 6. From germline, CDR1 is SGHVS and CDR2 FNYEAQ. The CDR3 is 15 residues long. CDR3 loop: CASSSRLAGPNEQFF. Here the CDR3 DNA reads TGTGCCAGCAGCTCACGACTAGCGGGGCCTAATGAGCAGTTCTTC. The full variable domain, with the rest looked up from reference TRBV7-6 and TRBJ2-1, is GAGVSQSPRYKVTKRGQDVALRCDPISGHVSLYWYRQALGQGPEFLTYFNYEAQQDKSGLPNDRFSAERPEGSISTLTIQRTEQRDSAMYRCASSSRLAGPNEQFFGPGTRLTVL.

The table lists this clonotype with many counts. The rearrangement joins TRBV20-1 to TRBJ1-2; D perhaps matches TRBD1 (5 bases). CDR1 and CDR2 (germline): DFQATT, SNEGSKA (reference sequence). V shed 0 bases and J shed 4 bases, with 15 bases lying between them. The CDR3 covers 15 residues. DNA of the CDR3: TGCAGTGCTAGAGATGAGCGACCAAGGGGCTATGGCTACACCTTC. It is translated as CSARDERPRGYGYTF.

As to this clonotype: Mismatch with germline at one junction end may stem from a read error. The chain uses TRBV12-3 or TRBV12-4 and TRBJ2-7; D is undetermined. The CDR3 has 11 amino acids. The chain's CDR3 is CASSLGYDQYF. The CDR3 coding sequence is TGTGCCAGCAGTTTGGGATACGACCAGTACTTC.

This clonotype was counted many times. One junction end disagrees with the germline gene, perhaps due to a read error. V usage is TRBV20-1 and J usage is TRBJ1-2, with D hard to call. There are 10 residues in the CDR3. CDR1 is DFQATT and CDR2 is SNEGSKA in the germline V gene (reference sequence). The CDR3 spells CSAREGGSVF. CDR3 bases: TGCAGTGCTAGAGAGGGCGGGAGCGTCTTC.

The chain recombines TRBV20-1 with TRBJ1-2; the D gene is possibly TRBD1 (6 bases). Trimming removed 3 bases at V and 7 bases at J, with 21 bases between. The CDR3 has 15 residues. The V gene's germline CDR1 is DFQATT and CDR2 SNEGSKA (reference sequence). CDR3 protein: CSASTGTPGDTGYTF. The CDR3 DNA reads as TGCAGTGCTAGTACCGGGACACCAGGGGATACTGGCTACACCTTC.

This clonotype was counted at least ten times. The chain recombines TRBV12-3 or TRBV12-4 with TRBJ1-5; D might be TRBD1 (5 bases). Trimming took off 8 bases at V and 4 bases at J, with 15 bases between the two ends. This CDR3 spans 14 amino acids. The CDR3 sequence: CASGRVRGNQPQHF. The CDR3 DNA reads TGTGCCAGCGGGAGGGTGAGGGGTAATCAGCCCCAGCATTTT.

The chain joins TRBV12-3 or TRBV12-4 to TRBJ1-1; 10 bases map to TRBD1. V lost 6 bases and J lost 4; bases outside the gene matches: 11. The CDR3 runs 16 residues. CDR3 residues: CASSPGQGRGGTEAFF. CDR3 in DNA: TGTGCCAGCAGCCCGGGACAGGGGAGAGGAGGCACTGAAGCTTTCTTT.

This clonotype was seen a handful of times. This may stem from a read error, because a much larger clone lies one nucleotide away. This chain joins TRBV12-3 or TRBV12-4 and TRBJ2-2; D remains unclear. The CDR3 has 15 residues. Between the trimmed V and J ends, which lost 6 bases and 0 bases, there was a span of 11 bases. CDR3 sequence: CASSPWTANTGELFF. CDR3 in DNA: TGTGCCAGCAGCCCCTGGACGGCGAACACCGGGGAGCTGTTTTTT.

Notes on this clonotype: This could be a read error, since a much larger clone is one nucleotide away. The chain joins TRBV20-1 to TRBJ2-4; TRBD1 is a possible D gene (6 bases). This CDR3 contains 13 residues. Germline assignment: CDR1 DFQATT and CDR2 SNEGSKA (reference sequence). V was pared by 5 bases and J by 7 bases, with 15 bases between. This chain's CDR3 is CSAGGPADNIQYF. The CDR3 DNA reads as TGCAGTGCTGGGGGCCCCGCAGATAACATTCAGTACTTC.

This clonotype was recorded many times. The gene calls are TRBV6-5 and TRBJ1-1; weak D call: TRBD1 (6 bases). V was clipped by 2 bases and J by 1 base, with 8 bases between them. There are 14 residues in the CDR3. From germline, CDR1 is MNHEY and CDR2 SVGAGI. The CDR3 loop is CASSYVTGNTEAFF. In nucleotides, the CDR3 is TGTGCCAGCAGTTACGTGACAGGGAACACTGAAGCTTTCTTT.